Listed here are 22 T cell receptor beta chains from one sample, sequenced in a study of blood T cell repertoires in COVID-19. This table comes from immunoSEQ multiplex PCR, and its TCRdb copy is limited to in-frame clones, with some not included. The sample lists around 360,000 clones; 87% were seen once. Sequencing was done on a sample of PBMCs or T cells enriched from blood (not recorded which). The source of these receptors is a man between 40 and 49 years old in a cohort exposed to, infected with or recovered from COVID-19 (not recorded which).

The V and J genes are TRBV6-1 and TRBJ2-5, with 11 bases fitting TRBD2. The CDR3 length is 16 residues. Germline trimming cut 2 bases from V and 2 bases from J; bases unmatched to any gene: 4. Germline values: CDR1 MNHNS, CDR2 SASEGT. CDR3 sequence: CASSELAGGPQETQYF. DNA of the CDR3: TGTGCCAGCAGTGAATTAGCGGGAGGGCCGCAAGAGACCCAGTACTTC.

This chain uses TRBV11-2 with TRBJ1-3; D is possibly TRBD1 (6 bases). V was cut by 4 bases and J by 0 bases, with 13 bases left in between. The CDR3 consists of 16 residues. Germline V gene lookup returns CDR1 SGHAT and CDR2 FQNNGV. The CDR3 DNA reads TGTGCCAGCAGCTCTGGACAGATGATCTCTGGAAACACCATATATTTT. Translation: CASSSGQMISGNTIYF.

The table lists this clone with a count of one. This chain connects TRBV2 to TRBJ1-4, with 7 bases lining up with TRBD1. Germline V CDR1 and CDR2: SNHLY, FYNNEI. Unmatched junction bases numbered 9, after V lost 8 bases and J lost 6 bases. The CDR3 is 14 amino acids. Here the CDR3 reads CASCLDRRDEKLFF. CDR3 nucleotide sequence: TGTGCCAGCTGCCTGGACAGGCGGGATGAAAAACTGTTTTTT.

The chain's CDR3 is CASSLSSGSYNEQFF. The CDR3 nucleotides read TGCGCCAGCAGCTTGAGTAGCGGGAGCTACAATGAGCAGTTCTTC. V and J are TRBV5-1 and TRBJ2-1; 9 nucleotides match TRBD2. The CDR3 has 15 residues. From germline, CDR1 is SGHRS and CDR2 YFSETQ. The trim removed 1 base at V and 3 bases at J, leaving 2 bases unmatched.

The chain is built from TRBV10-3 and TRBJ2-1, with D possibly matching TRBD2 (5 bases). The CDR3 runs 13 residues. Germline CDR1 reads ENHRY; CDR2 reads SYGVKD. Trimming stripped 8 bases from V and 5 bases from J, with 13 bases between. This CDR3 reads CAIQEGQDNEQFF. The CDR3 region has the DNA TGTGCCATCCAAGAGGGCCAAGACAATGAGCAGTTCTTC.

V usage is TRBV30 and J usage is TRBJ2-2; 15 bases line up with TRBD2. This CDR3 region has 20 residues. Germline-derived CDR1 and CDR2 are GTSNPN and SVGIG (reference sequence). J was trimmed by 0 bases and V by 1 base; bases with no gene match: 9. The chain's CDR3 is CAWSGDTWTSGRANTGELFF. Written as DNA, the CDR3 is TGTGCCTGGAGTGGCGATACATGGACTAGCGGGAGGGCGAACACCGGGGAGCTGTTTTTT.

V usage is TRBV19 and J usage is TRBJ2-7; 13 nucleotides match TRBD2. V lost 6 bases and J lost 5; bases outside the gene matches: 7. Germline values: CDR1 LNHDA, CDR2 SQIVND (reference sequence). This CDR3 spans 15 amino acids. The CDR3 nucleotides are TGTGCCAGTAGCCGGACTAGCGGGAGCTTCGACGAGCAGTACTTC. It is translated as CASSRTSGSFDEQYF.

The chain couples TRBV19 to TRBJ1-5; D remains unclear. This CDR3 has 13 residues. Germline CDR1 LNHDA, CDR2 SQIVND (reference sequence). The germline V and J ends were trimmed by 4 bases and 8 bases, with 12 bases remaining between them. The CDR3 region is CASSRRVVEPQHF. DNA for the CDR3: TGTGCCAGTAGTAGAAGAGTTGTAGAGCCCCAGCATTTT.

This sequence joins TRBV11-2 and TRBJ2-7; 11 bases match TRBD2. CDR1 SGHAT and CDR2 FQNNGV come from the germline V gene. This CDR3 is built from 14 residues. Losses at the gene ends were 5 bases for V and 5 bases for J; bases not matched to a gene: 5. Here the CDR3 DNA reads TGTGCCAGCAGCCCGACTAGCGGGAACGACGAGCAGTACTTC. It codes for CASSPTSGNDEQYF.

As regards this clone: Other DNA sequences within the sample encode an identical CDR3. The V and J genes are TRBV18 and TRBJ1-1; TRBD1 matches 10 bases. Germline V CDR1 and CDR2: KGHSH, LQKENI. The V and J ends lost 3 bases and 5 bases, in that order; junction bases with no gene match: 3. The CDR3 covers 14 residues. The CDR3 DNA is TGTGCCAGCTCACCTGGACAGGGGGAAACTGAAGCTTTCTTT. Translated, it gives CASSPGQGETEAFF.

The rearrangement links TRBV5-1 to TRBJ1-6, with TRBD1 identical over 10 bases. Trimming removed 9 bases from V and 6 bases from J; junction bases left unmatched: 9. CDR1 is SGHRS, CDR2 YFSETQ, per germline. The CDR3 contains 15 residues. For the CDR3, the DNA is TGCGCCACCCCCGGGGGGACAGGGGTTAATTCACCCCTCCACTTT. It encodes CATPGGTGVNSPLHF.

The rearrangement links TRBV7-9 to TRBJ2-1; D gene uncertain. Germline CDR1 SEHNR, CDR2 FQNEAQ (reference sequence). The CDR3 extends over 13 amino acids. V was clipped by 3 bases and J by 3 bases, with 6 bases between them. CDR3 protein: CASSLTGYNEQFF. CDR3 sequence (DNA): TGTGCCAGCAGCTTGACGGGCTACAATGAGCAGTTCTTC.

This clone has just a few counts. V gene TRBV5-1 combines with J gene TRBJ2-7, with a possible D match to TRBD2 (5 bases). V lost 2 bases to trimming and J lost 2 bases, with 11 bases between them. This CDR3 spans 14 amino acids. Germline V gene sequence: CDR1 SGHRS, CDR2 YFSETQ. The CDR3: CASSFLPGTYEQYF. CDR3 sequence (DNA): TGCGCCAGCAGCTTCCTTCCCGGGACCTACGAGCAGTACTTC.

Turning to this clone: Other DNA sequences from this sample encode an identical CDR3 as well. This chain connects TRBV7-2 to TRBJ1-5; TRBD1 agrees at 7 bases. Germline V gene sequence: CDR1 SGHTA, CDR2 FQGNSA. V dropped 5 bases and J dropped 5; count of bases not matched to a gene: 3. The CDR3 consists of 13 residues. The CDR3 nucleotides read TGTGCCAGCAGCCTCACAGGGGATCAGCCCCAGCATTTT. Encoded protein: CASSLTGDQPQHF.

The chain combines TRBV5-4 with TRBJ1-1; TRBD1 aligns across 7 bases. The CDR3 sequence is 15 residues long. The trim removed 5 bases at V and 0 bases at J, leaving 7 bases unmatched. Germline V gene data show CDR1 as SGHNT and CDR2 as YYREEE (reference sequence). For the CDR3, the DNA is TGTGCCAGCAGACCGGGACAGCGCATGAACACTGAAGCTTTCTTT. This translates into CASRPGQRMNTEAFF.

V and J are TRBV5-1 and TRBJ2-3, with a possible D match to TRBD2 (6 bases). This CDR3 contains 17 residues. Germline assignment: CDR1 SGHRS and CDR2 YFSETQ. V was trimmed by 3 bases and J by 0 bases, leaving 17 bases between them. The chain's CDR3 is CASSWDGRSGSTDTQYF. CDR3 nucleotide sequence: TGCGCCAGCAGCTGGGATGGGAGGAGCGGGAGCACAGATACGCAGTATTTT.

In DNA form, the CDR3 reads TGTGCCATCGGCGTAAGACAGGTGTCTCCTGGCTACACCTTC. It specifies CAIGVRQVSPGYTF. This rearrangement joins TRBV10-3 to TRBJ1-2; perhaps TRBD1 as D (6 bases). Trimming took 8 bases from V and 7 from J, leaving 20 bases between them. There are 14 residues in the CDR3. Germline CDR1 ENHRY, CDR2 SYGVKD.

V is TRBV10-3 and J is TRBJ2-7; TRBD1 is a possible D gene (6 bases). V lost 10 bases to trimming and J lost 2 bases, with 12 bases between them. CDR3 length: 12 residues. Per germline, CDR1 ENHRY and CDR2 SYGVKD. The CDR3 region has the DNA TGTGCCACCCGACAGGAGACCTACGAGCAGTACTTC. This sequence encodes CATRQETYEQYF.

The chain carries TRBV14 and TRBJ1-1; the D is unclear. The germline V gene encodes CDR1 SGHDN and CDR2 FVKESK. The CDR3 runs to 13 residues. The ends were cut back, 0 bases at V and 4 bases at J, with 6 bases in the middle. The CDR3 loop is CASSQDPRTEAFF. The CDR3 DNA reads as TGTGCCAGCAGCCAAGATCCTCGCACTGAAGCTTTCTTT.

This clone has just a few counts. J is TRBJ2-1 and V is TRBV5-6; 7 nucleotides line up with TRBD1. CDR1 is SGHDT and CDR2 is YYEEEE in the germline V gene. The J segment lost 0 bases and the V segment lost 3 bases, leaving 3 bases of the junction unmatched. This CDR3 comprises 15 residues. CDR3 sequence (DNA): TGTGCCAGCAGCTGGGACAGTAGCTCCTACAATGAGCAGTTCTTC. Encoded protein: CASSWDSSSYNEQFF.

CDR3 sequence reads: CASSLRGYEQYF. For the CDR3, the DNA is TGTGCCAGCAGCTTGCGGGGTTACGAGCAGTACTTC. V is TRBV5-4 and J is TRBJ2-7, with a weak D call TRBD2 (5 bases). CDR3 length: 12 residues. The germline V and J ends were trimmed by 1 base and 4 bases, with 6 bases remaining between them. The germline V gene has CDR1 SGHNT and CDR2 YYREEE (reference sequence).

The DNA for the CDR3 is TGCAGCGTTAGGACAGGGGGTGCAGCTAACTATGGCTACACCTTC. This codes for CSVRTGGAANYGYTF. The V gene is TRBV29-1, the J gene TRBJ1-2; 10 positions match TRBD1. Germline V lookup: CDR1 SQVTM, CDR2 ANQGSEA. The CDR3 is made up of 15 amino acids. After removal of 5 bases from V and 0 bases from J, the junction contained 6 bases not matched to a gene.